This TCR beta chain derives from a study of long-term antiretroviral therapy in people with HIV. Study conclusions and caveats: HIV repertoires spanned tighter CDR3 length ranges than controls did.

For this clone: Antigen specificity is unknown.

Each donor had at least one pre-ART and at least two post-ART PBMC samples. immunoSEQ v3.0 was run at survey level. TCRdb's table, derived via immunoSEQ multiplex PCR, lists solely in-frame clones and lacks some. This sample yields 25,000 to 35,000 clones, of which 95% to 97% are seen a single time; roughly 2.5% belongs to the top ten. Losses at the gene ends were 0 bases for V and 11 bases for J; bases not matched to a gene: 2. This CDR3 has 12 amino acids. Germline V CDR1 and CDR2: SGHRS, YFSETQ. The sequences come from unsorted PBMCs, collected approximately 6.5 years after starting antiretroviral therapy. The clonotype originates from a man aged 25 to 40 with HIV. The J gene is TRBJ1-1, the V gene TRBV5-1, with 9 bases matching TRBD1. CDR3 in amino acids: CASSLGDRDAFF. The CDR3 DNA sequence: TGCGCCAGCAGCTTGGGGGACAGGGACGCTTTCTTT.